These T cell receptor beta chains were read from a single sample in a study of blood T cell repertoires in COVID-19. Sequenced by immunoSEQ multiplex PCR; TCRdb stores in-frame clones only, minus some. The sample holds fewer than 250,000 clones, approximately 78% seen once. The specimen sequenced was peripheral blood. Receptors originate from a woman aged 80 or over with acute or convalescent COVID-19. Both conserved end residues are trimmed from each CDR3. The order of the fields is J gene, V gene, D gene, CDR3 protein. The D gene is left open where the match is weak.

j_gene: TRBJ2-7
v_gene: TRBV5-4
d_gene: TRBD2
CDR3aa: ASSLGTSGIYEQY

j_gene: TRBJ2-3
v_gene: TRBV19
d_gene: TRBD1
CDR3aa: ASETGTDTQY

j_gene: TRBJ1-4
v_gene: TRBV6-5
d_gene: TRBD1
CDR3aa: ASSGTATNEKLF

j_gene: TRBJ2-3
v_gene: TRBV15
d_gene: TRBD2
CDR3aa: ATRTTSGAGDTQY

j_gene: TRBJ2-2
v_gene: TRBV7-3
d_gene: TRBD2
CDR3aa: ASSPGLAVGELF

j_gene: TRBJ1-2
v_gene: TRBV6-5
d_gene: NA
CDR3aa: ASSGQGVDYGYT

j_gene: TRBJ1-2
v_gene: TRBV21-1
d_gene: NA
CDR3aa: ASSKDRQAPTYGYT

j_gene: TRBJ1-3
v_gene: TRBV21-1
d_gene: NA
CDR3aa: ASSKSSRGAGGNTIY

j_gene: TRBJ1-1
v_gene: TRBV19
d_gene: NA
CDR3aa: ASSITDTGRTTEAF

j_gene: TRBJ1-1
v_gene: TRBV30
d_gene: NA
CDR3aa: AWSRGISLSEAF

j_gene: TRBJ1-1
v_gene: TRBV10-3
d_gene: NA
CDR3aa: AIRAGAAEAF

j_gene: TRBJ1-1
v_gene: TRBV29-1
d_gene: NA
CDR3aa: SVDRGANTEAF

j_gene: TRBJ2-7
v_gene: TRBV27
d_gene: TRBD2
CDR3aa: ASSPPGREGYEQY

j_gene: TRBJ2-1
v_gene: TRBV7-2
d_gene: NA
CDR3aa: ASSPGQLYNEQF

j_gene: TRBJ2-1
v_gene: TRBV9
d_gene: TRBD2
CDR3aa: ASSVVGSGRDNEQF

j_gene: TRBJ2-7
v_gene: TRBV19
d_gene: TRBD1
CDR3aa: ASSFTRDSYEQY

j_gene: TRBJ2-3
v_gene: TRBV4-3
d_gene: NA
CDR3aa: ASSQDRLATDTQY

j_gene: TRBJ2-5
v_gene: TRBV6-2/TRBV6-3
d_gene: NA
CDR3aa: ASSPDTQETQY

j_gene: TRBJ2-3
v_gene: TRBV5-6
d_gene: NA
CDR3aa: ASSLVGADTQY

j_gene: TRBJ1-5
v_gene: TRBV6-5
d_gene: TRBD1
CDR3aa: ASRGQGNNQPQH

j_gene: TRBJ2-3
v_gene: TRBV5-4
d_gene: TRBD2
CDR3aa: ASSTRTSGGTDTQY

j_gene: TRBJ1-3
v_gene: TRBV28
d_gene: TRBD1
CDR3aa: ASGTGSGNIIY

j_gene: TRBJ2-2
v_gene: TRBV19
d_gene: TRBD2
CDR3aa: ASTTRRLAGHTGELF

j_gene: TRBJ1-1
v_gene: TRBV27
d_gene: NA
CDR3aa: ASSSRSRGGGGTEAF

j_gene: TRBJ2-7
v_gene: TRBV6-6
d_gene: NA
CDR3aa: ASSIRSQSYEQY

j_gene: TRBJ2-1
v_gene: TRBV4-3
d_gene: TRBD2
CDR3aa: ASSRSGGSYNEQF

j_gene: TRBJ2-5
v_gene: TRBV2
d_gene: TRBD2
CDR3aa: ASTELAGLETQY

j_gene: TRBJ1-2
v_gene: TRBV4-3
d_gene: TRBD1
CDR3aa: ASSQTPQGDYGYT

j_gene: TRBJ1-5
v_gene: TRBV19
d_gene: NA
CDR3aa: ASSRGQGHQPQH

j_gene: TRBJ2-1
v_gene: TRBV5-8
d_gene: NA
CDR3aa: ASSKTHNSYNEQF

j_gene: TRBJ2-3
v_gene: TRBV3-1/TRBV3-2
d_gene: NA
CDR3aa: ASSQGSGGRTDTQY

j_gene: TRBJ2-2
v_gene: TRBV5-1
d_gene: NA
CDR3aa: ASSSPGGIVGGELF

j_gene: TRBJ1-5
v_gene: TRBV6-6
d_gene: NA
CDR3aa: ASSYLESNQPQH

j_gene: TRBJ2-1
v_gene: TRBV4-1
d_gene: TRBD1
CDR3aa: ASSPGQGWLEQF

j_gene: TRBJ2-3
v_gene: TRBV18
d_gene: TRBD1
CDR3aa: ASSLRTGDTDTQY

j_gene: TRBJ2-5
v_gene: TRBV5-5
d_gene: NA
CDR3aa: ASSWGLGIETQY

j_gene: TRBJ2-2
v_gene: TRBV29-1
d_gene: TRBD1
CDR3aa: SVRQGAGELF

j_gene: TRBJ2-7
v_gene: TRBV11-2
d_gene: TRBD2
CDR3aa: ASSPTGGLAGGV

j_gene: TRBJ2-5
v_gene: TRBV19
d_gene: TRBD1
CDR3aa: ASSMVAGGISETQY

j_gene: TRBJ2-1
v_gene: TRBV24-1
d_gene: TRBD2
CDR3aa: ATSDLPLAGGNEQF

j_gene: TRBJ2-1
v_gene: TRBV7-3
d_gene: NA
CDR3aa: ASSLQGGSYNEQF

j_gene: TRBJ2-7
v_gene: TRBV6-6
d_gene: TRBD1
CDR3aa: ASRPGQAYEQY

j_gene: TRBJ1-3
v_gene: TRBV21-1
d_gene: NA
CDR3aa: ASSKEGQGGTGNTIY

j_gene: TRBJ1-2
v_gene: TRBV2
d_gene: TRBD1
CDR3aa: ASSLRTGLNYGYT

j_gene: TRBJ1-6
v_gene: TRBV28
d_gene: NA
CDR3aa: ASSSGRYSPLH

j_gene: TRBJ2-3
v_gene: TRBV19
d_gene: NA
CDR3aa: ASSIARGAADTQY

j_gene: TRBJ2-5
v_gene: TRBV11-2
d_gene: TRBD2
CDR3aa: ASSLDLAGSDRRY

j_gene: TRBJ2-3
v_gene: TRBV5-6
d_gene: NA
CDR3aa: ASSLWQAPDTQY

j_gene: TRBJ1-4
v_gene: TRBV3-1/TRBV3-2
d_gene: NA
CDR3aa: ASTGEGLATNEKLF

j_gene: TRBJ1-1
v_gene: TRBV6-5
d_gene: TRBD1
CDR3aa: ASRRQGYTEAF